This entry is about one T cell receptor beta chain. Its cognate antigen is unknown. The entry originates in a study of healthy donors' naive CD4 and CD8 T cells. Findings of the study overall: Most V and J genes were reportedly biased between naive CD4+ and CD8+ cells.

Between the trimmed V and J ends, which lost 6 bases and 4 bases, there was a span of 13 bases. Germline CDR1 LNHDA, CDR2 SQIVND (reference sequence). The length of the CDR3 is 13 residues. A linear amplification protocol produced the TCR libraries from about 450 ng of total RNA. MiXCR, run by TCRdb on the reads, gives a single entry per CDR3 protein. This table has around 180,000 distinct CDR3 sequences, under 85% appearing once. Sequenced material: naive CD4+ and CD8+ T cells sorted from blood, pooled from several donors. The receptor was derived from a pool of human donors in good health; the sample pools cells from several healthy donors. The chain has TRBV19 and TRBJ2-7; either TRBD1 or TRBD2 may supply D (6 bases each). The CDR3 coding sequence is TGTGCCAGTAGCCCGGGGGCGGGGTACGAGCAGTACTTC. Protein sequence: CASSPGAGYEQYF.